These T cell receptor beta chains were read from a single sample in a study of T cell responses to AZD1222 COVID-19 vaccine. Profiled with immunoSEQ multiplex PCR; TCRdb holds only in-frame clones, not every one. The sample lists around 84,000 clones, roughly 87% occurring once. The sample was peripheral blood, taken on day 0 of AZD1222 vaccination. The receptors derive from an adult in good health. Both conserved end residues are part of each CDR3. The D gene is left open where the match is weak. Only part of the rows carry a size: once, few, many, or a class if the clone is expanded.

d_gene | j_gene | v_gene | abundance | CDR3nt | CDR3aa
- | TRBJ1-1 | TRBV6-5 | medium-sized | TGTGCCAGCAGCCATGGAGGGACGAACACTGAAGCTTTCTTT | CASSHGGTNTEAFF
TRBD2 | TRBJ2-7 | TRBV7-8 | few | TGTGCCAGCAGCCCCTGGGTAACTAGCGGGTCGAGCTCCTACGAGCAGTACTTC | CASSPWVTSGSSSYEQYF
- | TRBJ2-1 | TRBV10-3 | - | TGTGCCAGCGCTAGTGGGAGGCAGGATGAGCAGTTCTTC | CASASGRQDEQFF
- | TRBJ1-2 | TRBV7-9 | - | TGTGCCAGCAGCTTAGAGGGAGATGGCTACACCTTC | CASSLEGDGYTF
- | TRBJ1-2 | TRBV6-5 | - | TGTGCCAGCAGTTCTACAGGGACCAACTATGGCTACACCTTC | CASSSTGTNYGYTF
- | TRBJ1-5 | TRBV28 | once | TGTGCCAGCAGTTTACTAGGCAATCAGCCCCAGCATTTT | CASSLLGNQPQHF
- | TRBJ2-1 | TRBV10-3 | once | TGTGCCATCAGTGGTCTCGACAGCAATGAGCAGTTCTTC | CAISGLDSNEQFF
TRBD2 | TRBJ2-5 | TRBV9 | - | TGTGCCAGCAGCCCGGGGGGGGAGACCCAGTACTTC | CASSPGGETQYF
TRBD1 | TRBJ2-7 | TRBV6-1 | - | TGTGCCAGCAGTGAAACCGCACGAGGGACAGGGAGCTACGAGCAGTACTTC | CASSETARGTGSYEQYF
- | TRBJ1-6 | TRBV28 | - | TGTGCCAGCAGTTTATGGGGGGAGGAGCATAATTCACCCCTCCACTTT | CASSLWGEEHNSPLHF
TRBD2 | TRBJ2-7 | TRBV7-3 | - | TGTGCCAGCAGCCCCCGACTAGCGGGAGGCGAGCAGTACTTC | CASSPRLAGGEQYF
- | TRBJ1-1 | TRBV18 | - | TGTGCCAGCTCACCCTCGGGGGGGAACACTGAAGCTTTCTTT | CASSPSGGNTEAFF
TRBD1 | TRBJ2-7 | TRBV11-2 | once | TGTGCCAGCAGCACCCGGGACAGTACCTCCTACGAGCAGTACTTC | CASSTRDSTSYEQYF
TRBD1 | TRBJ2-3 | TRBV24-1 | - | TGTGCCACCAGTGATTGGGGACAGGGCGGCACAGATACGCAGTATTTT | CATSDWGQGGTDTQYF
TRBD1 | TRBJ2-7 | TRBV9 | - | TGTGCCAGCAGCGTCGGACAGGGGGCCTACGAGCAGTACTTC | CASSVGQGAYEQYF
TRBD1 | TRBJ1-6 | TRBV6-5 | - | TGTGCCAGCAGACCCGGGACAGGTCGCTCACCCCTCCACTTT | CASRPGTGRSPLHF
TRBD1 | TRBJ1-6 | TRBV11-2 | - | TGTGCCAGCAGCTTTCGGACAGGAGTTTATAATTCACCCCTCCACTTT | CASSFRTGVYNSPLHF
TRBD2 | TRBJ2-7 | TRBV19 | - | TGTGCCAGTAGTAATTCCGGGACTAGCGCAGGGTCCTACGAGCAGTACTTC | CASSNSGTSAGSYEQYF
- | TRBJ1-5 | TRBV2 | - | TGTGCCAGCAGTGACCGGGGCAACAATCAGCCCCAGCATTTT | CASSDRGNNQPQHF
- | TRBJ1-5 | TRBV3-1/TRBV3-2 | - | TGTGCCAGCAGCCAAGCGCGGGCGAGTGGCAATCAGCCCCAGCATTTT | CASSQARASGNQPQHF
- | TRBJ1-5 | TRBV7-8 | - | TGTGCCAGCAGCCGACAGGAGGATCAGCCCCAGCATTTT | CASSRQEDQPQHF
- | TRBJ2-1 | TRBV19 | - | TGTGCCAGTAGTATCCAGGGCTCCAATGAGCAGTTCTTC | CASSIQGSNEQFF
TRBD1 | TRBJ2-7 | TRBV4-1 | - | TGCGCCAGCAGCCCGGGTCGGGACAGGGCCTCCTACGAGCAGTACTTC | CASSPGRDRASYEQYF
- | TRBJ2-1 | TRBV11-2 | - | TGTGCCAGCAGCCTACTGCCCCTGAGGGGTGAGCAGTTCTTC | CASSLLPLRGEQFF
- | TRBJ2-5 | TRBV15 | - | TGTGCCACCAGCAGCCTCCAGGGTGGAGAGACCCAGTACTTC | CATSSLQGGETQYF
- | TRBJ1-1 | TRBV5-6 | - | TGTGCCAGCAGCTTATTCAGGGAGAAAGCTTTCTTT | CASSLFREKAFF
- | TRBJ2-5 | TRBV4-1 | - | TGCGCCAGCAGCCACCCCGAGGAGGGCAGGGTCGATGAAGAGACCCAGTACTTC | CASSHPEEGRVDEETQYF
TRBD2 | TRBJ2-1 | TRBV7-9 | - | TGTGCCAGCAGCCGAACGACTAGCGGTGTTGTGTACAATGAGCAGTTCTTC | CASSRTTSGVVYNEQFF
TRBD2 | TRBJ2-7 | TRBV3-1/TRBV3-2 | - | TGTGCCAGCAGCCCCGCTGACGGCGGGAGGGCCTTCCGCGAGCAGTACTTC | CASSPADGGRAFREQYF
- | TRBJ2-7 | TRBV5-1 | - | TGCGCCAGCAGCTTGGATTCCCCCAGGGCCAGAGAGCAGTACTTC | CASSLDSPRAREQYF
TRBD1 | TRBJ2-7 | TRBV7-2 | - | TGTGCCAGCAGCGGGGGACAGGGCCCTTCCTACGAGCAGTACTTC | CASSGGQGPSYEQYF
TRBD2 | TRBJ2-1 | TRBV7-9 | - | TGTGCCAGCAGCTTAATTAGCGGGTTCTCCAATGAGCAGTTCTTC | CASSLISGFSNEQFF
- | TRBJ1-5 | TRBV7-2 | - | TGTGCCAGCAGCCAGAGAGGGGGGGATCAGCCCCAGCATTTT | CASSQRGGDQPQHF